These T cell receptor beta chains were read from a single sample in a study of T cells in Graves' hyperthyroidism and ophthalmopathy. TCRdb independently ran MiXCR on the multiplex PCR reads; one entry per CDR3 protein. The data hold about 300,000 distinct CDR3 sequences, with 13% observed a single time. What was sequenced was blood. The receptors stem from a woman between 25 and 40 years old with Graves' hyperthyroidism that later progressed to Graves' ophthalmopathy. CDR3s include the opening cysteine and the closing phenylalanine or tryptophan. The D gene is left open where the match is weak. Some rows have no size entry. The others give once, few or many, or a class for an expanded clone.

v_gene	j_gene	abundance	d_gene	CDR3aa	CDR3nt
TRBV5-6	TRBJ1-4	NA	NA	CASSYRVNEKLFF	TGTGCCAGCAGTTACAGGGTTAATGAAAAACTGTTTTTT
TRBV5-4	TRBJ1-2	few	NA	CASSGGRKISELYGYTF	TGTGCCAGCAGCGGGGGGAGGAAGATAAGTGAACTCTATGGCTACACCTTC
TRBV20-1	TRBJ1-1	many	TRBD1	CSARDYRQGDTEAFF	TGCAGTGCTAGAGATTATCGACAGGGGGACACTGAAGCTTTCTTT
TRBV12-3/TRBV12-4	TRBJ2-1	many	TRBD1	CASSLGGTGERYNEQFF	TGTGCCAGCAGTTTAGGAGGGACAGGGGAGCGGTACAATGAGCAGTTCTTC
TRBV20-1	TRBJ2-3	many	TRBD2	CSALWTSGITDTQYF	TGCAGTGCTCTGTGGACTAGCGGGATCACAGATACGCAGTATTTT
TRBV7-2	TRBJ2-1	many	NA	CASSLDSSRGGNEQFF	TGTGCCAGCAGCTTAGATTCCTCCAGGGGGGGCAATGAGCAGTTCTTC
TRBV28	TRBJ1-2	many	NA	CASSSPGTINYGYTF	TGTGCCAGCAGTTCACCGGGAACCATCAACTATGGCTACACCTTC
TRBV6-1	TRBJ1-2	NA	NA	CASGPTETNYGYTF	TGTGCCAGCGGACCGACAGAGACTAACTATGGCTACACCTTC
TRBV6-1	TRBJ2-6	NA	NA	CASKPQQSGANVLTF	TGTGCCAGCAAGCCACAACAATCTGGGGCCAACGTCCTGACTTTC
TRBV5-6	TRBJ2-5	few	NA	CASTLPAGGEETQYF	TGTGCCAGCACCCTCCCCGCAGGGGGGGAAGAGACCCAGTACTTC